This TCR beta chain was retrieved from a study of cytomegalovirus exposure and HLA in healthy donors. Study-wide findings and caveats: Rare TCR sequences dominated, though some public TCRs recurred in many donors. It was confirmed in vitro that a few of the CMV-associated chains were specific for CMV antigens. Associated with cytomegalovirus, according to the listing, were approximately 160 TCR beta chains.

Generated by immunoSEQ multiplex PCR, the TCRdb table keeps only in-frame clones and is missing some. The sample gives under 200,000 clones, 91% of which show up once; 3% to 3.5% is in the top ten. This clone was counted a single time. Its cognate antigen is unknown. CDR1 and CDR2 (germline): MNHNS, SASEGT. With 6 bases clipped from V and 9 bases from J, the junction kept 7 bases outside the gene matches. The CDR3 extends over 13 amino acids. The receptor's source is a woman between 18 and 29 years old in good health and CMV-seropositive. Sequencing used PBMCs. V gene TRBV6-1 combines with J gene TRBJ2-1; 8 bases align to TRBD2. The CDR3 region is CASSLGLATEQFF. CDR3 in DNA: TGTGCCAGCAGCCTAGGACTAGCCACTGAGCAGTTCTTC.